This paragraph reports one T cell receptor beta chain. The CDR3 is 14 residues long. CDR1 is KGHSH, CDR2 LQKENI, per germline. V lost 3 bases to trimming and J lost 3 bases; unmatched junction nucleotides: 3. Profiled with immunoSEQ multiplex PCR; TCRdb holds only in-frame clones, not every one. The table lists about 80,000 clones, 70% to 90% of them singletons. This specimen comes from a study of blood T cell repertoires in COVID-19. The wider study: Sites across the United States, Italy and Spain contributed samples from acute and convalescent COVID-19.

Specimen: peripheral blood. The chain combines TRBV18 with TRBJ2-5, with 8 bases aligning to TRBD1. This TCR was sampled from a man younger than 45 with acute or convalescent COVID-19. The CDR3 sequence: CASSPLDREETQYF. CDR3 DNA: TGTGCCAGCTCACCCTTGGACAGGGAAGAGACCCAGTACTTC.